A single count supports the clone carrying this T cell receptor (beta chain). V lost 4 bases and J 7 bases, leaving 16 bases between the germline ends. This CDR3 has 14 amino acids. Germline values: CDR1 LGHNA, CDR2 YSLEER. Authors' methods: For nucleated cells, counts were estimated from reference gene primer amplification. The table came from immunoSEQ multiplex PCR; TCRdb's copy has only in-frame clones and leaves some out. The V and J calls and clone size are taken from that table; D and trimming were inferred from the DNA. In the table there are 19,000 or so clones, 75% to 85% of which are singletons. The data originate from a study of blood T cell repertoires in COVID-19. For the study at large: The United States, Italy and Spain were the sources of the acute and convalescent COVID-19 samples. From T cells, B-cell-depleted T cells, or PBMCs came the material, which was cDNA or gDNA.

What was sequenced was peripheral blood. This TCR was sampled from a man older than 75 with acute or convalescent COVID-19. This chain connects TRBV4-3 to TRBJ1-1; D may be TRBD1 (5 bases). The CDR3 region has the DNA TGCGCCAGCAGCCCGACGGGGGGGGAGGATGAAGCTTTCTTT. Translating it yields CASSPTGGEDEAFF.